Following are 14 T cell receptor beta chains from one sample sequenced in a study of chemoradiotherapy in HPV16-positive cancers. Only in-frame clones appear in the TCRdb table, and some are missing; sequencing was by immunoSEQ multiplex PCR. The data hold approximately 1,100 clones, with 85% to 90% observed a single time. The source material was tumor tissue, sampled from a patient who underwent chemoradiotherapy. These receptors were taken from a human donor with HPV-associated anogenital cancer.

CDR3 sequence (DNA): TGTGCCAGCTCACCAAAGCCAGCCGGTTACACAGATACGCAGTATTTT. Its translation is CASSPKPAGYTDTQYF. V is TRBV18 and J is TRBJ2-3; D is unclear. Germline CDR1 is KGHSH and CDR2 is LQKENI. There are 16 residues in the CDR3. V lost 2 bases, J lost 2 bases, and 14 bases lay in between.

V is TRBV5-4 and J is TRBJ2-7; 9 nucleotides agree with TRBD1. Trimming removed 5 bases from V and 8 bases from J; junction bases left unmatched: 17. This CDR3 is 16 amino acids long. In germline, CDR1 is SGHNT, CDR2 YYREEE (reference sequence). CDR3 in DNA: TGTGCCAGCAGTTTTGGGGGACAGGGAGTAAGGAAAAAGCAGTACTTC. It translates to CASSFGGQGVRKKQYF. The full variable domain, in which reference TRBV5-4 and TRBJ2-7 provide the parts outside the CDR3, is ETGVTQSPTHLIKTRGQQVTLRCSSQSGHNTVSWYQQALGQGPQFIFQYYREEENGRGNFPPRFSGLQFPNYSSELNVNALELDDSALYLCASSFGGQGVRKKQYFGPGTRLTVT.

The V and J genes are TRBV4-1 and TRBJ2-1; 9 bases agree with TRBD1. The CDR3 contains 16 residues. In germline, CDR1 is MGHRA, CDR2 YSYEKL. J was trimmed by 0 bases and V by 3 bases; bases with no gene match: 3. The CDR3 here is CASSQATGGSYNEQFF. Here the CDR3 DNA reads TGCGCCAGCAGCCAGGCGACAGGGGGCTCCTACAATGAGCAGTTCTTC.

The V call is TRBV27, the J call TRBJ2-1, with TRBD2 identical over 12 bases. Unmatched junction bases numbered 5, after V lost 6 bases and J lost 5 bases. CDR1 is MNHEY, CDR2 SMNVEV, per germline (reference sequence). There are 15 residues in the CDR3. CDR3 DNA sequence: TGTGCCAGCAGCCCACTAGCGGGAGGACACAATGAGCAGTTCTTC. Translated: CASSPLAGGHNEQFF.

V is TRBV7-2 and J is TRBJ2-2, with TRBD1 identical over 9 bases. The CDR3 sequence is 17 residues long. In germline, CDR1 is SGHTA, CDR2 FQGNSA. V lost 5 bases, J lost 3 bases, and 10 bases stayed unmatched. Here the CDR3 DNA reads TGTGCCAGCAGCCGCATCCTGGGACAGGGCCACACCGGGGAGCTGTTTTTT. Encoded protein: CASSRILGQGHTGELFF.

V gene TRBV15 combines with J gene TRBJ1-1; D unresolved. The CDR3 totals 13 residues. Trimming took 4 bases from V and 1 from J, leaving 7 bases between them. Germline loops: CDR1 LNHNV, CDR2 YYDKDF (reference sequence). The CDR3 reads CATSIIRNTEAFF. The CDR3 DNA reads as TGTGCCACCAGCATAATAAGGAACACTGAAGCTTTCTTT.

The count of this clone is one. The gene calls are TRBV12-1 and TRBJ2-1. TRBV12-1 is a pseudogene segment. This CDR3 has 8 residues. CDR3 nucleotide sequence: TGTGCCACTCACCAGCAGTTCTTC. Residues: CATHQQFF.

V gene TRBV4-1 combines with J gene TRBJ2-3; D not certain. The CDR3 sequence is 17 residues long. The germline V and J ends were trimmed by 0 bases and 0 bases, with 13 bases remaining between them. Germline V gene lookup returns CDR1 MGHRA and CDR2 YSYEKL. The CDR3: CASSQEYGGSSTDTQYF. CDR3 bases: TGCGCCAGCAGCCAAGAGTACGGTGGATCTAGCACAGATACGCAGTATTTT.

V is TRBV5-1 and J is TRBJ2-3, with 12 bases fitting TRBD2. The germline V gene encodes CDR1 SGHRS and CDR2 YFSETQ. V lost 0 bases to trimming and J lost 1 base; unmatched junction nucleotides: 6. The CDR3 has 18 amino acids. The CDR3, as DNA: TGCGCCAGCAGCTTGGAGGCTAGCGGGGGGGACGGCACAGATACGCAGTATTTT. Amino acids: CASSLEASGGDGTDTQYF.

This chain joins TRBV5-1 and TRBJ1-1; D is perhaps TRBD1 (6 bases). This CDR3 contains 13 residues. Deletions cut 2 bases from V and 3 bases from J, with 8 bases between. Germline V gene lookup returns CDR1 SGHRS and CDR2 YFSETQ. Written as DNA, the CDR3 is TGCGCCAGCAGCTTTTACAGGGACACTGAAGCTTTCTTT. It translates to CASSFYRDTEAFF.

The chain uses TRBV7-9 and TRBJ2-3; 7 nucleotides line up with TRBD2. V lost 5 bases to trimming and J lost 2 bases; unmatched junction nucleotides: 10. Germline V lookup: CDR1 SEHNR, CDR2 FQNEAQ (reference sequence). The CDR3 totals 16 residues. The CDR3 here is CASSPVTGGVTDTQYF. CDR3 in DNA: TGTGCCAGCAGCCCCGTGACGGGGGGTGTCACAGATACGCAGTATTTT. Based on the CDR3 plus reference TRBV7-9 and TRBJ2-3, the full variable domain is DTGVSQNPRHKITKRGQNVTFRCDPISEHNRLYWYRQTLGQGPEFLTYFQNEAQLEKSRLLSDRFSAERPKGSFSTLEIQRTEQGDSAMYLCASSPVTGGVTDTQYFGPGTRLTVL.

The chain links TRBV18 to TRBJ1-1; 10 nucleotides line up with TRBD1. Per the germline V gene, CDR1 is KGHSH and CDR2 is LQKENI. The CDR3 sequence is 16 residues long. V was clipped by 3 bases and J by 3 bases; unmatched bases: 7. The DNA for the CDR3 is TGTGCCAGCTCACCTCGGACAGGGGGAAGGCACACTGAAGCTTTCTTT. Protein sequence: CASSPRTGGRHTEAFF.

The chain joins TRBV28 to TRBJ1-2; D is ambiguous. The CDR3 has 12 amino acids. The germline CDR1 and CDR2 sequences are MDHEN and SYDVKM. The germline V and J ends were trimmed by 6 bases and 7 bases, with 12 bases remaining between them. CDR3 sequence reads: CASSRGWLGYTF. In nucleotides, the CDR3 is TGTGCCAGCAGCCGAGGGTGGCTTGGCTACACCTTC.

This clone was observed a single time. CDR3 protein: CASSQVAGTQETQYF. CDR3 DNA: TGCGCCAGCAGCCAAGTGGCAGGTACACAAGAGACCCAGTACTTC. J is TRBJ2-5 and V is TRBV4-1; D remains ambiguous. Trimming stripped 1 base from V and 2 bases from J, with 11 bases between. This CDR3 region has 15 residues. Germline V gene lookup returns CDR1 MGHRA and CDR2 YSYEKL.